This TCR beta chain was captured in a study of CD8 T cells in ankylosing spondylitis. Study-wide results and limits: In peripheral blood, disease-linked CD8+ clones occurred at relatively low frequencies. Seven to nine highly homologous variants formed a TCR beta motif that appeared characteristic of ankylosing spondylitis blood. Enrichment of disease-linked clones was reportedly significant in matched ankylosing spondylitis synovial fluid.

Germline V gene lookup returns CDR1 SNHLY and CDR2 FYNNEI. This CDR3 is 18 amino acids long. In making TCR beta libraries, quantitative 5'-RACE with molecular barcodes was used. One entry per CDR3 protein, called by TCRdb with MiXCR from the 5' RACE reads. Counted here are 350,000 to 450,000 distinct CDR3 sequences, around 20% occurring once; the ten biggest clones make up about an eighth. This clonotype was found a few times. Antigen unknown. The receptor comes from a male donor with ankylosing spondylitis or in good health (not recorded which). The rearrangement joins TRBV2 to TRBJ2-2, with 11 bases lining up with TRBD1. Source material: blood, either unsorted or a sorted T cell fraction (not recorded which). CDR3 DNA: TGTACCTTCAGTTTATTTCCGGACAGGGGGCGTAGCGCCGGGGAGCTGTTTTTT. Its translation: CTFSLFPDRGRSAGELFF.